The 11 T cell receptor beta chains in this list originate from one sample, sequenced in a study of blood T cells in healthy people across ages. Then a second PCR, running roughly 7 to 11 cycles, was carried out with a sample-barcoded 5' primer and a J-beta primer mix. TCRdb reprocessed the 5' RACE reads with MiXCR, giving one entry per CDR3 protein. Here the sample spans over a million distinct CDR3 sequences, approximately 25% being singletons. These sequences were also reported in another study, on T cells of mothers and their children.

Specimen: blood. These receptors were obtained from a girl aged 2 to 9 in good health.

This clonotype was detected only a few times. The chain has TRBV19 and TRBJ2-1, with 9 bases that match TRBD2. CDR1 and CDR2 from the germline V gene are LNHDA and SQIVND (reference sequence). Unmatched junction bases numbered 10, after V lost 4 bases and J lost 9 bases. The CDR3 covers 15 residues. CDR3 bases: TGTGCCAGTAGTAAAGGTAGCGGGAGTACGGGTGAGCAGTTCTTC. Residues: CASSKGSGSTGEQFF.

This clonotype showed up just a few times. The rearrangement joins TRBV5-5 to TRBJ2-7; 8 nucleotides align to TRBD2. The CDR3 is 13 residues long. From germline, CDR1 is SGHKS and CDR2 YYEKEE (reference sequence). With 4 bases clipped from V and 7 bases from J, the junction kept 7 bases outside the gene matches. In DNA form, the CDR3 reads TGTGCCAGCAGCCTACCCACTAGCGGTGAGCAGTACTTC. Protein: CASSLPTSGEQYF.

The rearrangement joins TRBV20-1 to TRBJ2-7; D remains unclear. The J call is uncertain, as TRBJ2-5 better fits the DNA end. The CDR3 sequence is 13 residues long. The germline V gene encodes CDR1 DFQATT and CDR2 SNEGSKA (reference sequence). Written as DNA, the CDR3 is TGCAGTGCTAGAGAAATACCGGTAGAGACCCAGTACTTC. Its translation: CSAREIPVETQYF.

This clonotype turned up a few times. The V gene is TRBV20-1, the J gene TRBJ2-5; no definite D call. Germline CDR1 and CDR2: DFQATT and SNEGSKA (reference sequence). The V gene lost 0 bases and the J gene lost 5 bases, with 10 bases spanning the gap. The CDR3 is 13 residues long. CDR3 residues: CSARDLGWETQYF. The CDR3 region has the DNA TGCAGTGCTAGAGATCTGGGGTGGGAGACCCAGTACTTC.

This chain joins TRBV6-2 or TRBV6-3 and TRBJ1-2; the D is unclear. CDR1 is MNHEY, CDR2 SVGEGT, per germline. V shed 4 bases and J shed 2 bases, with 11 bases lying between them. The CDR3 covers 14 residues. CDR3: CASSFRTSNYGYTF. The CDR3 DNA reads TGTGCCAGCAGTTTCCGGACCTCCAACTATGGCTACACCTTC.

This clonotype was detected only a few times. The chain is built from TRBV14 and TRBJ2-5; the match to TRBD2 covers 11 bases. V shed 5 bases and J 5 bases; nucleotides not matched to a gene: 10. CDR1 and CDR2 from the germline V gene are SGHDN and FVKESK. The CDR3 has 16 amino acids. The CDR3 sequence is CASSGILTSGNETQYF. The DNA of the CDR3 is TGTGCCAGCAGCGGGATATTGACTAGCGGGAACGAGACCCAGTACTTC. The full variable domain, with the rest looked up from reference TRBV14 and TRBJ2-5, is EAGVTQFPSHSVIEKGQTVTLRCDPISGHDNLYWYRRVMGKEIKFLLHFVKESKQDESGMPNNRFLAERTGGTYSTLKVQPAELEDSGVYFCASSGILTSGNETQYFGPGTRLLVL.

V is TRBV12-3 or TRBV12-4 and J is TRBJ1-1; 11 nucleotides agree with TRBD1. V shed 5 bases and J 5 bases; nucleotides not matched to a gene: 22. CDR3 length: 20 residues. CDR3 coding DNA: TGTGCCAGCAGTCCTAGAGTCGGGTTAGGACAGGGGGCCCCGGAGACTGAAGCTTTCTTT. Its translation: CASSPRVGLGQGAPETEAFF.

This clonotype has just a few counts. The chain combines TRBV15 with TRBJ1-1; the D gene is possibly TRBD1 (5 bases). Germline V gene lookup returns CDR1 LNHNV and CDR2 YYDKDF (reference sequence). This CDR3 comprises 17 residues. With 0 bases removed from V and 0 bases from J, the gap between germline ends came to 14 bases. CDR3 bases: TGTGCCACCAGCAGAGATATGGGGCCGGCCTTGAACACTGAAGCTTTCTTT. Its translation: CATSRDMGPALNTEAFF.

This clonotype showed up just a few times. The chain recombines TRBV20-1 with TRBJ2-7; tentatively, D is TRBD1 or TRBD2 (6 bases each). This CDR3 is built from 12 residues. The germline V and J ends were trimmed by 3 bases and 3 bases, with 9 bases remaining between them. Germline V CDR1 and CDR2: DFQATT, SNEGSKA (reference sequence). Here the CDR3 DNA reads TGCAGTGCTAGCCGGGGGCACTACGAGCAGTACTTC. It codes for CSASRGHYEQYF.

Concerning this clonotype: Compared with germline, one end of the junction differs, possibly owing to a read error. This sequence joins TRBV3-1 and TRBJ1-2; possibly TRBD1 for D (6 bases). CDR3 size: 14 residues. In germline, CDR1 is LGHDT, CDR2 YNNKEL (reference sequence). CDR3 coding DNA: TGTGCCAGCAGCCAAGACCCAGGGGTCGATGGCTACACTTTC. This codes for CASSQDPGVDGYTF.

This chain links TRBV12-5 with TRBJ2-5; no clear D gene. The J call may be in error: the DNA end matches TRBJ2-7 better. The CDR3 runs 16 residues. Germline values: CDR1 LGHNT, CDR2 FRNRAP. The CDR3 is CASGLVGAYLSYEQYF. As DNA, the CDR3 is TGTGCTAGTGGTTTGGTGGGCGCCTACTTGTCCTACGAGCAGTACTTC.